The clone carrying this TCR beta chain occurred a few times. Trimming removed 5 bases at V and 0 bases at J, with 9 bases between. There are 14 residues in the CDR3. TCR beta CDR3 sequences were amplified from RNA transcripts. The HTBI primer set served for first-round RT-PCR of the TCR CDR3. MiXCR, run by TCRdb on the multiplex PCR reads, gives a single entry per CDR3 protein. Among approximately 640,000 distinct CDR3 sequences listed, approximately 15% were seen once. The data were taken from a study of T cells in Graves' hyperthyroidism and ophthalmopathy. About the study: The blood sample was taken at first diagnosis, before treatment began.

On the basis of clinical symptoms, serum thyroxine and TRAb, thyroid ultrasound and orbital computed tomography, diagnoses were made. The rearrangement links TRBV12-3 or TRBV12-4 to TRBJ2-3; D remains ambiguous. The sequenced sample consisted of blood. This sequence was found in a man aged 45-65 years with Graves' hyperthyroidism. This chain's CDR3 is CASSQSLSTDTQYF. The CDR3 DNA is TGTGCCAGCAGTCAGAGCCTAAGCACAGATACGCAGTATTTT.